This is a list of T cell receptor beta chains from one sample in a study of blood T cell repertoires in COVID-19. Method: immunoSEQ multiplex PCR; TCRdb's copy keeps in-frame clones and lacks some. The sample lists 70,000 to 90,000 clones; around 82% were seen once. Sample: peripheral blood. All receptors come from a woman of 80 years or more with acute or convalescent COVID-19. Both conserved end residues are part of each CDR3. The D gene is left open where the match is weak. The listing skips clone size in some rows; elsewhere it reads once, few, many or a size class.

clone_size j_call v_call cdr3_length d_call cdr3_aa cdr3_nt
. TRBJ1-5 TRBV6-5 13 . CAVSQGPNQPQHF TGTGCCGTCTCACAGGGACCCAATCAGCCCCAGCATTTT
. TRBJ2-7 TRBV6-5 13 TRBD1 CASRETGNHEQYF TGTGCCAGCAGGGAGACAGGGAATCACGAGCAGTACTTC
. TRBJ2-5 TRBV11-3 15 . CASSLGGNSQETQYF TGTGCCAGCAGCTTAGGAGGCAATTCCCAAGAGACCCAGTACTTC
. TRBJ2-7 TRBV5-1 14 . CASSLGQISYEQYF TGCGCCAGCAGCTTGGGACAGATCTCCTACGAGCAGTACTTC
. TRBJ2-5 TRBV11-2 14 . CASSLDLQGETQYF TGTGCCAGCAGCTTAGATCTCCAGGGGGAGACCCAGTACTTC
. TRBJ2-3 TRBV5-1 15 TRBD1 CASSLTGEGTDTQYF TGCGCCAGCAGCTTGACAGGGGAAGGCACAGATACGCAGTATTTT
. TRBJ2-7 TRBV5-6 14 . CASSLGGTIYEQYF TGTGCCAGCAGCTTGGGAGGGACAATCTACGAGCAGTACTTC
. TRBJ2-7 TRBV28 12 . CASGGRSREQYF TGTGCTTCAGGGGGGCGCTCACGTGAGCAGTACTTC
. TRBJ2-1 TRBV18 15 . CASSSGTAFGNEQFF TGTGCCAGCTCGTCCGGGACTGCCTTTGGCAATGAGCAGTTCTTC
. TRBJ2-3 TRBV5-1 15 . CASSFKRQGTDTQYF TGCGCCAGCAGCTTCAAAAGACAGGGCACAGATACGCAGTATTTT
once TRBJ2-2 TRBV12-2 17 . CASRSPKGPPRAGELFF TGTGCAAGTCGCTCCCCTAAGGGCCCACCGAGGGCCGGGGAGCTGTTTTTT
. TRBJ1-5 TRBV6-6 13 . CASSQGRNQPQHF TGTGCCAGCAGCCAGGGTCGGAATCAGCCCCAGCATTTT
. TRBJ2-1 TRBV10-2 14 TRBD2 CASSGGSTYNEQFF TGCGCCAGCAGCGGCGGGAGCACCTACAATGAGCAGTTCTTC
. TRBJ2-3 TRBV6-5 15 . CASKTSKRGTDTQYF TGTGCCAGCAAAACTAGCAAGAGAGGCACAGATACGCAGTATTTT
. TRBJ1-1 TRBV28 11 TRBD1 CASSSTGTAFF TGTGCCAGCAGCTCGACAGGGACGGCTTTCTTT
. TRBJ2-3 TRBV27 13 TRBD1 CASRTGWADTQYF TGTGCCAGCAGGACAGGGTGGGCAGATACGCAGTATTTT
once TRBJ2-5 TRBV28 19 TRBD1 CASSGGQGARVADQETQYF TGTGCCAGCAGTGGTGGACAGGGTGCTAGAGTGGCTGACCAAGAGACCCAGTACTTC
. TRBJ2-7 TRBV2 12 . CASTRQLVEQYF TGTGCCAGCACCCGACAGTTGGTCGAGCAGTACTTC
. TRBJ1-3 TRBV18 18 TRBD1 CASSPRAPDRGVGNTIYF TGTGCCAGCTCACCAAGGGCCCCCGACAGGGGGGTTGGAAACACCATATATTTT
. TRBJ1-1 TRBV5-8 15 TRBD1 CASSPGQGLDTEAFF TGTGCCAGCAGCCCTGGACAGGGATTGGACACTGAAGCTTTCTTT
. TRBJ1-5 TRBV18 14 . CASSVSGNNQPQHF TGTGCCAGCTCAGTTTCAGGGAACAATCAGCCCCAGCATTTT
. TRBJ2-5 TRBV5-4 16 TRBD2 CASSATSGGPQETQYF TGTGCCAGCAGCGCCACTAGCGGGGGGCCTCAAGAGACCCAGTACTTC